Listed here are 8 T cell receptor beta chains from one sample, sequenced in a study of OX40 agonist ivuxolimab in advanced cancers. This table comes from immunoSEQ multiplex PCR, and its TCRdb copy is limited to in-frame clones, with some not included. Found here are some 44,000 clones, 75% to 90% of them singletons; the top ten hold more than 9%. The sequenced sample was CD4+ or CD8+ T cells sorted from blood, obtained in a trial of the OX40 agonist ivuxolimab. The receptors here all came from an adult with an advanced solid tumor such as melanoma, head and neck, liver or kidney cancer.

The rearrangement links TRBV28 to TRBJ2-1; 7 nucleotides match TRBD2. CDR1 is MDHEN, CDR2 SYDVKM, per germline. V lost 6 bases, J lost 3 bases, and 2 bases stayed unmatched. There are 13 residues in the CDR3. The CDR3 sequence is CASRGRVYNEQFF. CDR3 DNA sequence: TGTGCCAGCAGGGGGAGGGTCTACAATGAGCAGTTCTTC.

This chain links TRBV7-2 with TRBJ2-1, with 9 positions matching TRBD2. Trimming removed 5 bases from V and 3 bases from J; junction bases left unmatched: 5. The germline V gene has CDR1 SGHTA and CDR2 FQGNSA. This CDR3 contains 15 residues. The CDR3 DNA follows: TGTGCCAGCAGCCCAACTAGCGGGTTCTACAATGAGCAGTTCTTC. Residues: CASSPTSGFYNEQFF.

The CDR3 reads CASSPRQGADTGELFF. The CDR3 region has the DNA TGTGCCAGCAGCCCTAGGCAGGGGGCCGACACCGGGGAGCTGTTTTTT. The chain carries TRBV6-6 and TRBJ2-2; 8 positions match TRBD1. Looked up from germline, CDR1 is MNHNY and CDR2 is SVGAGI (reference sequence). With V trimmed by 6 bases and J by 3 bases, 9 bases remained unmatched. The CDR3 totals 16 residues.

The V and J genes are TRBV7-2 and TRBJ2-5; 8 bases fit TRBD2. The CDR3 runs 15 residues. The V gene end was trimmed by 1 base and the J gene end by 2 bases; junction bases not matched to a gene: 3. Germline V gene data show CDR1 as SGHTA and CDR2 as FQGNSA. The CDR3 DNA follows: TGTGCCAGCAGCTTAGTGCTAGCGGGTCAAGAGACCCAGTACTTC. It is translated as CASSLVLAGQETQYF. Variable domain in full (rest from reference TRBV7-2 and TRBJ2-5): GAGVSQSPSNKVTEKGKDVELRCDPISGHTALYWYRQSLGQGLEFLIYFQGNSAPDKSGLPSDRFSAERTGGSVSTLTIQRTQQEDSAVYLCASSLVLAGQETQYFGPGTRLLVL.

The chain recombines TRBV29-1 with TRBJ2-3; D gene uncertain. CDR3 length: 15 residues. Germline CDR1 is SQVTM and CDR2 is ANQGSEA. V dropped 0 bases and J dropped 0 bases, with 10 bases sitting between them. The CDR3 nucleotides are TGCAGCGTTGAAGATATAGTCCAAAGCACAGATACGCAGTATTTT. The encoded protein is CSVEDIVQSTDTQYF.

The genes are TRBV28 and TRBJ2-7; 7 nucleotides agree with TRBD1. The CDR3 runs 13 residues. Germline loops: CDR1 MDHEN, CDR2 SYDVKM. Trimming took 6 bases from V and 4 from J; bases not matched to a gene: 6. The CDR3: CASSSDRVYEQYF. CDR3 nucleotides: TGTGCCAGCAGCTCTGACAGGGTTTACGAGCAGTACTTC.

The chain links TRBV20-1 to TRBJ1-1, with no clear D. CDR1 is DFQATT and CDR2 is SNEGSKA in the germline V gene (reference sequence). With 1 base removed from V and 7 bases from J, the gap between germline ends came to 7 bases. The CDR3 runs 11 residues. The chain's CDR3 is CSARAAVEAFF. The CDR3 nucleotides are TGCAGTGCTAGAGCGGCAGTTGAAGCTTTCTTT.

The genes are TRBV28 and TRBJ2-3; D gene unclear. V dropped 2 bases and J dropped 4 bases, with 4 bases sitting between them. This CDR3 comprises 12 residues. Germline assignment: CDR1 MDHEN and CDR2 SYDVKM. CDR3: CASSLSADTQYF. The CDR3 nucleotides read TGTGCCAGCAGTTTAAGCGCAGATACGCAGTATTTT. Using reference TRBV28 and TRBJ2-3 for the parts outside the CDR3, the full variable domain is DVKVTQSSRYLVKRTGEKVFLECVQDMDHENMFWYRQDPGLGLRLIYFSYDVKMKEKGDIPEGYSVSREKKERFSLILESASTNQTSMYLCASSLSADTQYFGPGTRLTVL.